This T cell receptor (beta chain) came from a study of response to subunit inactivated influenza vaccine. Whole-study results and caveats: It was the authors' suggestion that each seasonal influenza vaccination recruits few new T cells.

TCRdb analysed the RT-PCR reads with MiXCR anew, one entry per CDR3 protein. The data contain roughly 700,000 distinct CDR3 sequences, approximately 15% of them singletons. Germline CDR1 SQVTM, CDR2 ANQGSEA. The V segment lost 2 bases and the J segment 4 bases; nucleotides outside the gene matches: 14. The CDR3 runs 18 residues. Remarks on this clonotype: Antigen: not known.

This clonotype was obtained from a man aged 50-60 years who received an inactivated influenza vaccine. Specimen: PBMCs from blood, collected 14 to 15 days before vaccination. The rearrangement uses TRBV29-1 and TRBJ2-1; 10 bases map to TRBD1. This CDR3 reads CSVEYFLGGTGDYNEQFF. The CDR3 nucleotides are TGCAGCGTTGAATATTTTTTGGGTGGGACAGGGGATTACAATGAGCAGTTCTTC.